This passage covers 24 T cell receptor beta chains from one sample sequenced in a study of blood T cell repertoires in COVID-19. TCRdb keeps only in-frame clones here, not all; method: immunoSEQ multiplex PCR. The sample has approximately 310,000 clones; roughly 89% are singletons. Sequenced sample: PBMCs or T cells enriched from blood (not recorded which). The receptor source for this set is a man in his sixties who had recovered from COVID-19.

This clone showed up just once. The chain uses TRBV5-1 and TRBJ1-3; D uncertain. V lost 3 bases and J lost 0, with 10 bases in between. Looked up from germline, CDR1 is SGHRS and CDR2 is YFSETQ. The CDR3 is 15 amino acids. The CDR3 DNA follows: TGCGCCAGCAGCTCAGGACTGAGCTCTGGAAACACCATATATTTT. Its translation: CASSSGLSSGNTIYF.

For the CDR3, the DNA is TGTGCCATCGGGGGACAGGGTGGGGGCACAGATACGCAGTATTTT. It encodes CAIGGQGGGTDTQYF. The chain combines TRBV10-3 with TRBJ2-3; 9 bases agree with TRBD1. Trimming at V came to 8 bases and at J to 1 base, leaving 7 bases not matched to a gene. CDR1 is ENHRY, CDR2 SYGVKD, per germline. This CDR3 has 15 amino acids.

The chain recombines TRBV3-1 (or the pseudogene TRBV3-2) with TRBJ1-1, with a tentative D call TRBD1 (5 bases). The CDR3 extends over 14 amino acids. Germline V gene lookup returns CDR1 LGHDT and CDR2 YNNKEL (reference sequence). Trimming stripped 4 bases from V and 1 base from J, with 10 bases between. The CDR3 reads CASSLGGKNTEAFF. Here the CDR3 DNA reads TGTGCCAGCAGCCTTGGGGGGAAGAACACTGAAGCTTTCTTT.

This chain joins TRBV28 and TRBJ1-2, with D maybe TRBD1 (5 bases). The CDR3 is made up of 15 amino acids. CDR1 and CDR2 from the germline V gene are MDHEN and SYDVKM. V shed 5 bases and J shed 2 bases, with 15 bases lying between them. CDR3 sequence: CASSTRGEGNYGYTF. DNA of the CDR3: TGTGCCAGCAGTACTAGAGGGGAGGGGAACTATGGCTACACCTTC.

The chain employs TRBV27 and TRBJ1-2; D perhaps matches TRBD1 (6 bases). Per the germline V gene, CDR1 is MNHEY and CDR2 is SMNVEV (reference sequence). The CDR3 has 15 amino acids. V lost 2 bases and J lost 3, with 13 bases in between. The CDR3 DNA follows: TGTGCCAGCAGTTTACTGGGGGCAGGGGACTATGGCTACACCTTC. This encodes CASSLLGAGDYGYTF.

The gene calls are TRBV7-9 and TRBJ1-2, with D perhaps matching TRBD1 (6 bases). The length of the CDR3 is 16 residues. Germline lookup yields CDR1 SEHNR and CDR2 FQNEAQ (reference sequence). V was trimmed by 4 bases and J by 4 bases, leaving 19 bases between them. The chain's CDR3 is CASSSPTGSRGYGYTF. For the CDR3, the DNA is TGTGCCAGCAGCTCCCCAACAGGGAGTCGGGGCTATGGCTACACCTTC.

With respect to this clone: Germline and junction disagree at one end, which may indicate a read error. The chain employs TRBV5-6 and TRBJ1-2; D is undetermined. Germline V gives CDR1 SGHDT, CDR2 YYEEEE. The CDR3 is 13 residues long. DNA for the CDR3: TGTGCCAGCATCCCACACGGCAACTATGACTACACCTTC. It is translated as CASIPHGNYDYTF.

A remark on this clone: Other DNA sequences in the same sample also yield this CDR3. V is TRBV18 and J is TRBJ2-5, with D possibly TRBD1 on 5 matching bases. The CDR3 extends over 13 amino acids. Germline V lookup: CDR1 KGHSH, CDR2 LQKENI. The V end was cut by 4 bases, the J end by 5 bases, with 11 bases between. CDR3 sequence: CASSQGLRETQYF. Here the CDR3 DNA reads TGTGCCAGCTCACAGGGGCTTAGGGAGACCCAGTACTTC.

The chain employs TRBV18 and TRBJ2-7, with TRBD2 as a possible D gene (7 bases). V dropped 1 base and J dropped 3 bases, with 16 bases sitting between them. The CDR3 totals 16 residues. Germline values: CDR1 KGHSH, CDR2 LQKENI. The CDR3 loop is CASSPQARGGGYEQYF. The CDR3 DNA follows: TGTGCCAGCTCACCACAGGCCCGGGGAGGGGGCTACGAGCAGTACTTC.

The chain links TRBV28 to TRBJ1-6, with D hard to call. The CDR3 has 16 amino acids. The germline V and J ends were trimmed by 6 bases and 0 bases, with 12 bases remaining between them. Germline loops: CDR1 MDHEN, CDR2 SYDVKM. The CDR3 sequence is CASSFEESSYNSPLHF. CDR3 nucleotide sequence: TGTGCCAGCAGCTTCGAGGAGAGCTCCTATAATTCACCCCTCCACTTT.

The rearrangement uses TRBV7-2 and TRBJ2-6; tentatively, D is TRBD1 (6 bases). The CDR3 extends over 17 amino acids. The ends were cut back, 4 bases at V and 2 bases at J, with 15 bases in the middle. Germline lookup yields CDR1 SGHTA and CDR2 FQGNSA. This CDR3 is CASSWAVNRAGANVLTF. The CDR3 DNA reads as TGTGCCAGCAGCTGGGCAGTCAACAGGGCTGGGGCCAACGTCCTGACTTTC.

The chain employs TRBV5-1 and TRBJ2-5; 10 bases agree with TRBD1. The junction had 8 bases not matched to a gene; V was cut back by 4 bases and J by 5 bases. The CDR3 has 15 residues. Germline values: CDR1 SGHRS, CDR2 YFSETQ. The CDR3 sequence: CASSTETGGGETQYF. Here the CDR3 DNA reads TGCGCCAGCAGCACCGAGACAGGGGGCGGGGAGACCCAGTACTTC.

J is TRBJ2-2 and V is TRBV7-2; tentatively, D is TRBD1 (6 bases). The germline V and J ends were trimmed by 5 bases and 4 bases, with 17 bases remaining between them. The CDR3 is 16 residues long. In germline, CDR1 is SGHTA, CDR2 FQGNSA. DNA for the CDR3: TGTGCCAGCAGCCCAACAGGGCCAAGGATCACCGGGGAGCTGTTTTTT. It encodes CASSPTGPRITGELFF.

V gene TRBV9 combines with J gene TRBJ2-3; 10 nucleotides match TRBD1. Losses at the gene ends were 4 bases for V and 4 bases for J; bases not matched to a gene: 12. The CDR3 is made up of 17 amino acids. CDR1 and CDR2 from the germline V gene are SGDLS and YYNGEE. The CDR3 bases are TGTGCCAGCAGCCAAGGGTTACTTGGACAGGGGGCAGATACGCAGTATTTT. This sequence encodes CASSQGLLGQGADTQYF.

The chain links TRBV10-2 to TRBJ2-5; D call uncertain. The V end lost 3 bases, the J end lost 4 bases, and 6 bases lay between the germline ends. The CDR3 contains 12 residues. Per germline, CDR1 WSHSY and CDR2 SAAADI. DNA for the CDR3: TGCGCCAGCAGTGACCCTATAGAGACCCAGTACTTC. Residues: CASSDPIETQYF.

The rearrangement joins TRBV24-1 to TRBJ2-2; TRBD2 matches 12 bases. V lost 6 bases to trimming and J lost 4 bases; unmatched junction nucleotides: 8. Germline CDR1 and CDR2: KGHDR and SFDVKD. This CDR3 has 17 amino acids. In nucleotides, the CDR3 is TGTGCCACCAGTCACCAGGGACTAGCGGGCGGCACCGGGGAGCTGTTTTTT. Translation: CATSHQGLAGGTGELFF.

As to this clone: Other DNA sequences in the sample encode the same CDR3. The CDR3 DNA reads TGTGCCACCAGTGACCCGGGACAGGGAGCCGGGGAGCTGTTTTTT. It specifies CATSDPGQGAGELFF. The chain is built from TRBV24-1 and TRBJ2-2; 9 bases are a match to TRBD1. CDR3 length equals 15 residues. After removal of 4 bases from V and 6 bases from J, the junction contained 5 bases not matched to a gene. Germline assignment: CDR1 KGHDR and CDR2 SFDVKD.

This chain links TRBV5-4 with TRBJ2-1, with 9 bases matching TRBD1. After removal of 4 bases from V and 5 bases from J, the junction contained 7 bases not matched to a gene. The CDR3 covers 15 residues. The germline V gene encodes CDR1 SGHNT and CDR2 YYREEE (reference sequence). As DNA, the CDR3 is TGTGCCAGCAGCACACCGGGACAGGGCAACAATGAGCAGTTCTTC. Translation: CASSTPGQGNNEQFF.

V gene TRBV28 combines with J gene TRBJ2-2, with TRBD1 matching over 7 bases. Germline V gene lookup returns CDR1 MDHEN and CDR2 SYDVKM. The V segment lost 3 bases and the J segment 1 base; nucleotides outside the gene matches: 2. The length of the CDR3 is 15 residues. CDR3 coding DNA: TGTGCCAGCAGTTTGACAGGGATGAACACCGGGGAGCTGTTTTTT. It specifies CASSLTGMNTGELFF.

The rearrangement joins TRBV28 to TRBJ2-7; 9 positions match TRBD1. CDR1 and CDR2 (germline): MDHEN, SYDVKM. V lost 8 bases, J lost 3 bases, and 2 bases stayed unmatched. The CDR3 loop spans 12 amino acids. The CDR3 coding sequence is TGTGCCAGCGGGACAGGGAGCTACGAGCAGTACTTC. Protein: CASGTGSYEQYF.

This sequence joins TRBV5-1 and TRBJ2-2, with TRBD2 matching 10 bases. The CDR3 length is 17 residues. After removal of 4 bases from V and 3 bases from J, the junction contained 9 bases not matched to a gene. The V gene's germline CDR1 is SGHRS and CDR2 YFSETQ. The CDR3 nucleotides are TGCGCCAGCAGCCGCCACGGACTAGCGGACTACACCGGGGAGCTGTTTTTT. Protein product: CASSRHGLADYTGELFF.

A few counts support this clone. V usage is TRBV7-9 and J usage is TRBJ1-1; the match to TRBD1 covers 7 bases. V lost 4 bases and J lost 6; bases outside the gene matches: 2. This CDR3 has 12 amino acids. Per the germline V gene, CDR1 is SEHNR and CDR2 is FQNEAQ (reference sequence). CDR3 coding DNA: TGTGCCAGCAGCTGGGGACAGCCTGAAGCTTTCTTT. Translation gives CASSWGQPEAFF.

This clone was seen once. The chain joins TRBV27 to TRBJ1-6; D uncertain. Germline CDR1 and CDR2: MNHEY and SMNVEV (reference sequence). This CDR3 has 14 amino acids. Trimming removed 2 bases at V and 7 bases at J, with 9 bases between. CDR3 in amino acids: CASSLQVLNSPLHF. The DNA of the CDR3 is TGTGCCAGCAGTTTACAGGTGCTCAATTCACCCCTCCACTTT.

This clone was detected a few times. The V call is TRBV7-9, the J call TRBJ2-6; 8 nucleotides align to TRBD1. Trimming at V came to 6 bases and at J to 1 base, leaving 2 bases not matched to a gene. The CDR3 is 15 residues long. Germline V gene lookup returns CDR1 SEHNR and CDR2 FQNEAQ (reference sequence). The CDR3 reads CASSRQGSGANVLTF. The CDR3 coding sequence is TGTGCCAGCAGTCGACAGGGGTCTGGGGCCAACGTCCTGACTTTC.